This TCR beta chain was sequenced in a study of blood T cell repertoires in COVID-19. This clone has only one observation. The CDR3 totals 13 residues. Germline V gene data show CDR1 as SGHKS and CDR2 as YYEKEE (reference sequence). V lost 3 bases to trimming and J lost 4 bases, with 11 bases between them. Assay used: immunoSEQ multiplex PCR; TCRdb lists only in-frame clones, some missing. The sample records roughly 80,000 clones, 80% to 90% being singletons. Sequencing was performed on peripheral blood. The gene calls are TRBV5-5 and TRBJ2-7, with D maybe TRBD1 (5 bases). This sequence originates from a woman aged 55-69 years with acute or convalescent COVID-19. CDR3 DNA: TGTGCCAGCAGCTCCCAGGGATTTTACGAGCAGTACTTC. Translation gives CASSSQGFYEQYF. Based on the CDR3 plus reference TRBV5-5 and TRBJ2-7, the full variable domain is DAGVTQSPTHLIKTRGQQVTLRCSPISGHKSVSWYQQVLGQGPQFIFQYYEKEERGRGNFPDRFSARQFPNYSSELNVNALLLGDSALYLCASSSQGFYEQYFGPGTRLTVT.